This is a list of T cell receptor beta chains from one sample in a study of high-grade serous ovarian cancer treatment subgroups. Repertoires were generated with immunoSEQ multiplex PCR, while TCRdb's copy carries only in-frame clones and drops some. The sample includes around 710 clones, 76% of them seen just once. The sample taken for sequencing was tumor tissue. These receptors originate from a human donor with high-grade serous ovarian cancer. The CDR3 runs from the conserved cysteine through the conserved F or W. Each record gives: CDR3 length, V gene, J gene, clone size, D gene, CDR3 protein, CDR3 DNA. A D gene is named only where the DNA matches it firmly. Only part of the rows carry a size: once, few, many, or a class if the clone is expanded.

14	TRBV5-1	TRBJ1-6	.	TRBD1	CATGPGQEGSPLHF	TGCGCCACCGGACCGGGACAGGAGGGTTCACCCCTCCACTTT
15	TRBV4-1	TRBJ2-2	.	.	CASSHRGSDGGELFF	TGCGCCAGCAGCCATCGGGGATCTGACGGCGGGGAGCTGTTTTTT
15	TRBV7-9	TRBJ2-7	.	.	CASSYPGPSSYEQYF	TGTGCCAGCAGCTACCCGGGGCCGAGCTCCTACGAGCAGTACTTC
17	TRBV5-6	TRBJ1-4	.	.	CASSRDHVKTGGEKLFF	TGTGCCAGCAGTCGGGACCACGTGAAAACTGGGGGTGAAAAACTGTTTTTT
15	TRBV7-2	TRBJ1-4	few	.	CASSFTRDLGEKLFF	TGTGCCAGCAGCTTCACACGGGATCTGGGGGAAAAACTGTTTTTT
11	TRBV7-9	TRBJ1-1	.	.	CASILDTEAFF	TGTGCCAGCATTCTGGACACTGAAGCTTTCTTT
15	TRBV5-6	TRBJ2-6	once	.	CASSFGVSGANVLTF	TGTGCCAGCAGCTTTGGGGTGTCTGGGGCCAACGTCCTGACTTTC
16	TRBV7-9	TRBJ2-2	.	TRBD2	CASSLGLAGTTGELFF	TGTGCCAGCAGCTTAGGGCTAGCGGGTACCACCGGGGAGCTGTTTTTT
15	TRBV7-9	TRBJ2-1	.	.	CASSSRGERYNEQFF	TGTGCCAGCAGCTCTCGCGGGGAACGCTACAATGAGCAGTTCTTC
16	TRBV5-1	TRBJ2-1	.	TRBD2	CASSLEVIAGGNEQFF	TGCGCCAGCAGCCTGGAGGTGATAGCGGGAGGTAATGAGCAGTTCTTC
14	TRBV5-1	TRBJ2-1	few	.	CASSLGGAGIEQFF	TGCGCCAGCAGCTTGGGAGGGGCAGGGATTGAGCAGTTCTTC
12	TRBV6-1	TRBJ2-7	once	.	CASSYASYEQYF	TGTGCCAGCAGCTACGCGTCCTACGAGCAGTACTTC
13	TRBV9	TRBJ1-2	.	TRBD1	CASSLDRGSGYTF	TGTGCCAGCAGTTTGGACAGGGGATCTGGCTACACCTTC
15	TRBV5-4	TRBJ2-6	.	TRBD1	CASSARGTGANVLTF	TGTGCCAGCAGCGCCAGGGGGACTGGGGCCAACGTCCTGACTTTC
15	TRBV4-3	TRBJ1-4	.	.	CASSQEWGFSEKLFF	TGCGCCAGCAGCCAAGAGTGGGGTTTTAGTGAAAAACTGTTTTTT
16	TRBV11-2	TRBJ2-5	.	TRBD2	CASSSARGGHKETQYF	TGTGCCAGCAGCTCCGCCCGCGGGGGGCATAAAGAGACCCAGTACTTC
14	TRBV18	TRBJ1-2	.	.	CASSPTGALYGYTF	TGTGCCAGCTCACCGACAGGAGCCCTCTATGGCTACACCTTC
14	TRBV7-8	TRBJ1-2	.	.	CASSPITSGPGYTF	TGTGCCAGCAGCCCCATCACATCGGGTCCTGGCTACACCTTC
14	TRBV30	TRBJ2-3	.	TRBD2	CAWSASGTTDTQYF	TGTGCCTGGAGCGCTAGCGGAACCACAGATACGCAGTATTTT
15	TRBV19	TRBJ2-1	.	.	CASSASISSYNEQFF	TGTGCCAGTAGTGCCTCTATTAGCTCCTACAATGAGCAGTTCTTC
14	TRBV7-6	TRBJ2-2	.	TRBD1	CASSPQGAGGELFF	TGTGCCAGCAGCCCTCAGGGGGCCGGCGGGGAGCTGTTTTTT
10	TRBV29-1	TRBJ2-5	once	.	CSTREETQYF	TGCAGCACCAGGGAAGAGACCCAGTACTTC
14	TRBV30	TRBJ1-2	.	TRBD1	CAWGGQFTANGYTF	TGTGCCTGGGGGGGACAGTTTACCGCTAATGGCTACACCTTC
16	TRBV7-2	TRBJ1-5	.	.	CASSLATGHSNQPQHF	TGTGCCAGCAGCTTAGCCACAGGGCATAGTAATCAGCCCCAGCATTTT
16	TRBV12-5	TRBJ2-4	.	TRBD1	CASGLVLTGPKNIQYF	TGTGCTAGTGGTTTGGTACTGACAGGGCCCAAAAACATTCAGTACTTC
14	TRBV28	TRBJ2-3	.	TRBD2	CASQTSGVTDTQYF	TGTGCCAGTCAGACTAGCGGGGTAACAGATACGCAGTATTTT
13	TRBV10-3	TRBJ2-3	.	.	CAINPSATDTQYF	TGTGCCATCAATCCGTCAGCCACAGATACGCAGTATTTT
12	TRBV2	TRBJ2-7	once	TRBD2	CASARLADAQYF	TGTGCCAGCGCAAGACTAGCCGACGCTCAGTACTTC